This TCR beta chain was sequenced in a study of blood T cell repertoires in COVID-19 (dated by TCRdb to between 2020 and 2021). About the study as a whole: Samples from collaborators originated in the United States, Italy and Spain and spanned both the acute and convalescent phases of COVID-19. Samples came from the ongoing ImmuneRACE study (first 160 participants) plus 1,254 subjects from 6 global collaborators. The prospective study material was composed of cDNA or gDNA derived from T cells, B-cell-depleted T cells, or PBMCs. Where HLA class I and class II types were available, the types were taken from metadata supplied by the sample provider, not from assay-based typing. Nearly every sample came with metadata listing a de-identified subject ID, COVID-19 status, age in years and sex. Deeply sampled blood TCRbeta repertoires from subjects exposed to, actively infected with, or recovered from COVID-19 were included in the dataset. The repertoires were made available in a free public database intended to serve as a resource for research on the immune response to SARS-CoV-2. The full study reports these points: Clinical and demographic metadata were provided uncurated, with the amount varying by source and participant.

As to this clone: Its cognate antigen has yet to be identified. Base qualities are not provided; no much larger clone lies one nucleotide away.

Inclusive of the bounding cysteine and phenylalanine, the CDR3 is 15 residues long. Just CDR3 DNA is preserved here, 45 bases in frame from base 1. In the germline V gene (reference sequence), CDR1 corresponds to SEHNR and CDR2 to FQNEAQ. At the junction V is shortened by 1 base and J by 2 bases; bases outside the gene matches: 1. Collaborating institutions collected whole blood in K2EDTA tubes following their own protocols. For TCRbeta analysis, collaborator samples were shipped as frozen whole blood, as isolated PBMCs, or as DNA extracted from either sample type. The immunoSEQ Assay, a bias-controlled multiplex PCR, was used to amplify TCRbeta CDR3 regions from genomic DNA. As for the original processing: The number of nucleated cells in each sample was estimated by amplification of reference gene primers within the assay. To quantify the absolute abundance of each unique TCRbeta CDR3 rearrangement, sequence reads were collapsed and filtered. For each sample, productive Simpson clonality was calculated as the square root of Simpson's diversity index across productive rearrangements. Not all clones reach the TCRdb copy of this immuneACCESS table, which keeps in-frame sequences only. Checked studies attribute under half of the gap to unresolved V genes and leave the rest unexplained. V and J calls and clone size are as listed in that table; D and trimming were resolved from the DNA. This sample lists more than 55,000 clones; about four fifths were detected once. The leading ten clones occupy 9% to 10% of the sample.

Specimen: peripheral blood. The TCR originated in a woman aged 80 or over with acute or convalescent COVID-19. The rearranged chain carries TRBV7-9 and TRBJ2-3; TRBD1 fits 9 bases in the junction. The nucleotide sequence is given as TGTGCCAGCAGCTTAGGGGACAGGGACACAGATACGCAGTATTTT. The translation is CASSLGDRDTDTQYF. The variable domain in full, with residues beyond the CDR3 obtained from the reference TRBV7-9 and TRBJ2-3 genes, is DTGVSQNPRHKITKRGQNVTFRCDPISEHNRLYWYRQTLGQGPEFLTYFQNEAQLEKSRLLSDRFSAERPKGSFSTLEIQRTEQGDSAMYLCASSLGDRDTDTQYFGPGTRLTVL.